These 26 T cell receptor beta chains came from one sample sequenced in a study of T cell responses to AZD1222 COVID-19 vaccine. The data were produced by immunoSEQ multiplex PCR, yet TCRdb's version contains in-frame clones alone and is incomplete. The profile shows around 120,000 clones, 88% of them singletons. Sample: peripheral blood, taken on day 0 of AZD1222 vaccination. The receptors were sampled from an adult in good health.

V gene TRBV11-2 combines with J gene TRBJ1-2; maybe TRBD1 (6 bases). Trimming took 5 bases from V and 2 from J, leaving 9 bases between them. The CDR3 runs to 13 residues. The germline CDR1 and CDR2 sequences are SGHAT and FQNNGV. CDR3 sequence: CASSRTGNYGYTF. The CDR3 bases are TGTGCCAGCAGCCGAACAGGGAACTATGGCTACACCTTC.

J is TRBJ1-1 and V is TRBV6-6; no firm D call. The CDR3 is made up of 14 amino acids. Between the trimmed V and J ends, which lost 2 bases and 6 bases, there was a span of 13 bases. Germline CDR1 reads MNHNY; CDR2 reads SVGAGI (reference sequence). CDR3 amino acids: CASSYDVSLSEAFF. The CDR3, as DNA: TGTGCCAGCAGTTACGATGTCTCCCTTTCTGAAGCTTTCTTT.

CDR3 nucleotides: TGTGCCAGCAGTTACTTGATCGACAGGGGGCCGGAAGCTTTCTTT. Its protein is CASSYLIDRGPEAFF. The V call is TRBV6-7, the J call TRBJ1-1; TRBD1 matches at 10 bases. TRBV6-7 is placed among ORFs of uncertain function. CDR3 length: 15 residues. With 1 base clipped from V and 8 bases from J, the junction kept 7 bases outside the gene matches.

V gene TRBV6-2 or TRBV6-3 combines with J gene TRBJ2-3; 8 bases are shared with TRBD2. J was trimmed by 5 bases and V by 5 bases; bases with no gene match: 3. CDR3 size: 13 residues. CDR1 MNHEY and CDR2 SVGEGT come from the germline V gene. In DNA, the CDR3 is TGTGCCAGCAGTCCGGCGGGGGGAGATACGCAGTATTTT. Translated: CASSPAGGDTQYF.

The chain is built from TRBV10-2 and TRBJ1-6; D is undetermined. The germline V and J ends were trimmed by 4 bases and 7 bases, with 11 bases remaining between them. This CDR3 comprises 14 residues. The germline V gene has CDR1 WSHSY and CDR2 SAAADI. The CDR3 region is CASSVGGSNSPLHF. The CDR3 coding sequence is TGCGCCAGCAGTGTGGGAGGGTCAAATTCACCCCTCCACTTT.

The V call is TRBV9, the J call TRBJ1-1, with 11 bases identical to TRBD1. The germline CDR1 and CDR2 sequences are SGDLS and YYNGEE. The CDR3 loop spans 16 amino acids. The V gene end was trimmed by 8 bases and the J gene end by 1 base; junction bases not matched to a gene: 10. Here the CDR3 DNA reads TGTGCCAGAACCGACGGGACAGGGGGTAGGAACACTGAAGCTTTCTTT. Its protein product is CARTDGTGGRNTEAFF.

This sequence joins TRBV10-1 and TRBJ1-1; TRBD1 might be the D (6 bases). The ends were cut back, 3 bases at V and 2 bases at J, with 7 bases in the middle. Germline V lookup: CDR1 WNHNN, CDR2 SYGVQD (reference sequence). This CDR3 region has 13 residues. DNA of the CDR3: TGCGCCAGCAGTGAACAGGGCAACACTGAAGCTTTCTTT. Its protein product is CASSEQGNTEAFF.

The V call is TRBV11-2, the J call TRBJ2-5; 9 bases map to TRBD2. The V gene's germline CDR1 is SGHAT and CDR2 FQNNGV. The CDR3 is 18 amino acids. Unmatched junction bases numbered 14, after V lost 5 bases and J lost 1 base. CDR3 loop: CASSAPLIAGDVQETQYF. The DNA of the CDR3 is TGTGCCAGCAGCGCCCCGCTGATAGCGGGGGATGTCCAAGAGACCCAGTACTTC.

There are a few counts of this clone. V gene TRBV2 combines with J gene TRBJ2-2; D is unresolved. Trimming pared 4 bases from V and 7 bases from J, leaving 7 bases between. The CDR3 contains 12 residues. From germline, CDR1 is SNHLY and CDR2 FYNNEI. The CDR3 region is CASSGSGGELFF. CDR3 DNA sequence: TGTGCCAGCAGTGGCTCGGGCGGGGAGCTGTTTTTT.

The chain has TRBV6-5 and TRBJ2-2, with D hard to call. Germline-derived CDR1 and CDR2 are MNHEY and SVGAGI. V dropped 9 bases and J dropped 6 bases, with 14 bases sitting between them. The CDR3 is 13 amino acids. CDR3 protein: CASHPGGAGELFF. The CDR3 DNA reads TGTGCCAGTCATCCTGGTGGGGCCGGGGAGCTGTTTTTT.

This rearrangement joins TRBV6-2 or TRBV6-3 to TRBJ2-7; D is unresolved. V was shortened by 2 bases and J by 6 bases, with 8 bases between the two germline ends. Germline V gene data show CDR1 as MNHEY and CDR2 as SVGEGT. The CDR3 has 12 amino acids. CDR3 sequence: CASSYVAPEQYF. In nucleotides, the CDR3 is TGTGCCAGCAGTTACGTGGCGCCCGAGCAGTACTTC.

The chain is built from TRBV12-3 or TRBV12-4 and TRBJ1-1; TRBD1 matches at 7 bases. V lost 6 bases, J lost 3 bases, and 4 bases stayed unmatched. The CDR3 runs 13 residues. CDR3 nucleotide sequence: TGTGCCAGCAGAACTACAGGGGACACTGAAGCTTTCTTT. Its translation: CASRTTGDTEAFF.

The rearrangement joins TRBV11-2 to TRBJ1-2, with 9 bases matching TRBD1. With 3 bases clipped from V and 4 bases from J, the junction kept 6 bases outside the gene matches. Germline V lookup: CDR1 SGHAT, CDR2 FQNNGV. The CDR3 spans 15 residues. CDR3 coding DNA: TGTGCCAGCAGCTTTAGAACAGGGGGCGGCTATGGCTACACCTTC. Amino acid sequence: CASSFRTGGGYGYTF.

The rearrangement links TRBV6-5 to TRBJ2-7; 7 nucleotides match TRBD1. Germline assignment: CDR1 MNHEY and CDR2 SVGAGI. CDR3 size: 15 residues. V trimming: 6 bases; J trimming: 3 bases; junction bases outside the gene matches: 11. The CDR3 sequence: CASSERDRAIYEQYF. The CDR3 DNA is TGTGCCAGCAGCGAGAGGGACAGAGCGATCTACGAGCAGTACTTC.

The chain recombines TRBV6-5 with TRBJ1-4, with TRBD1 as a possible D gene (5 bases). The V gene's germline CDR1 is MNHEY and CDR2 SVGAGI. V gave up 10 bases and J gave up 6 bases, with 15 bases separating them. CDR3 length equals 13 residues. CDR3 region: CATRGRADEKLFF. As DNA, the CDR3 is TGTGCCACCCGGGGGAGGGCTGATGAAAAACTGTTTTTT.

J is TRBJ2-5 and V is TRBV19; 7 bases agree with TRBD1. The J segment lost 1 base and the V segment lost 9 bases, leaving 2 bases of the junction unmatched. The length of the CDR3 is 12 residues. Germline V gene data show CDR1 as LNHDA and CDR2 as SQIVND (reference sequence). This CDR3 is CARNRGQETQYF. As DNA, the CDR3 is TGTGCCAGAAACAGGGGCCAAGAGACCCAGTACTTC.

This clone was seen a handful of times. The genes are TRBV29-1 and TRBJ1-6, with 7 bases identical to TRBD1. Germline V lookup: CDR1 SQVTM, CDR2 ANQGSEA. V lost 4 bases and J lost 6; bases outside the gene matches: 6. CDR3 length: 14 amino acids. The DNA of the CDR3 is TGCAGCGTTGGTGAACCAGGGGGTAATTCACCCCTCCACTTT. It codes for CSVGEPGGNSPLHF. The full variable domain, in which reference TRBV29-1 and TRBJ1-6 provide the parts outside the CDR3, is SAVISQKPSRDICQRGTSLTIQCQVDSQVTMMFWYRQQPGQSLTLIATANQGSEATYESGFVIDKFPISRPNLTFSTLTVSNMSPEDSSIYLCSVGEPGGNSPLHFGNGTRLTVT.

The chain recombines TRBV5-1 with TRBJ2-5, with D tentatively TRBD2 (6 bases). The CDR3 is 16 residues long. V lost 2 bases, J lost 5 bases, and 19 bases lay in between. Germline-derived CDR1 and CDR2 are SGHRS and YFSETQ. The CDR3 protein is CASSFPPTGEEETQYF. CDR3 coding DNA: TGCGCCAGCAGCTTTCCCCCTACCGGGGAGGAGGAGACCCAGTACTTC. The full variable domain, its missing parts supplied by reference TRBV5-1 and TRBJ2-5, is KAGVTQTPRYLIKTRGQQVTLSCSPISGHRSVSWYQQTPGQGLQFLFEYFSETQRNKGNFPGRFSGRQFSNSRSEMNVSTLELGDSALYLCASSFPPTGEEETQYFGPGTRLLVL.

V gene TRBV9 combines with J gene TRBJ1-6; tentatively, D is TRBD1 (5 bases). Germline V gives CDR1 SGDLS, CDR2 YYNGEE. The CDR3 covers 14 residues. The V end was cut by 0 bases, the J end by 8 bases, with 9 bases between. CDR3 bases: TGTGCCAGCAGCGTAGGGGGGGATGATTCACCCCTCCACTTT. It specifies CASSVGGDDSPLHF.

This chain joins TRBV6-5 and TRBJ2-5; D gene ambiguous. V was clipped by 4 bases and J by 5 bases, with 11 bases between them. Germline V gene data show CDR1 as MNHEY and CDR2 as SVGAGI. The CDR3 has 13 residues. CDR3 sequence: CASSSGSMETQYF. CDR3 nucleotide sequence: TGTGCCAGCAGTTCCGGGTCAATGGAGACCCAGTACTTC.

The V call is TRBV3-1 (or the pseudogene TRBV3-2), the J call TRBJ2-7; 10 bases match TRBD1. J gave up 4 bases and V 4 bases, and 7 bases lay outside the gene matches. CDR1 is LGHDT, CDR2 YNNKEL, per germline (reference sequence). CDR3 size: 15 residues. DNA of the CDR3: TGTGCCAGCAGCCTTTCCCCGGGACAGGGGTACGAGCAGTACTTC. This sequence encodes CASSLSPGQGYEQYF.

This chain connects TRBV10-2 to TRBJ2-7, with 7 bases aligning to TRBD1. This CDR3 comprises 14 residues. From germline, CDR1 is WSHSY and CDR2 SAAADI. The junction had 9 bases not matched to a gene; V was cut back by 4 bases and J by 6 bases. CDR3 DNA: TGCGCCAGCAGTGGCCGGGACAGTTACCGCGAGCAGTACTTC. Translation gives CASSGRDSYREQYF.

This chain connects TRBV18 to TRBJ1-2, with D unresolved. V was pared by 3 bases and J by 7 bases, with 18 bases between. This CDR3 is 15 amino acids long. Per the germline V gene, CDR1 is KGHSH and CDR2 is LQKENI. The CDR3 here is CASSPPGREVGGYTF. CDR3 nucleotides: TGTGCCAGCTCACCCCCGGGTAGGGAGGTTGGTGGCTACACCTTC.

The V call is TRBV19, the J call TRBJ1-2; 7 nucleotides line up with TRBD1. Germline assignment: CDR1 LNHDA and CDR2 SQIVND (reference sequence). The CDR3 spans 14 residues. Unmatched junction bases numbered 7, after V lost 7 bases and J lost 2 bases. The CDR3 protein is CASIGDSLNYGYTF. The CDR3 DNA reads TGTGCCAGTATTGGGGACAGCTTAAACTATGGCTACACCTTC.

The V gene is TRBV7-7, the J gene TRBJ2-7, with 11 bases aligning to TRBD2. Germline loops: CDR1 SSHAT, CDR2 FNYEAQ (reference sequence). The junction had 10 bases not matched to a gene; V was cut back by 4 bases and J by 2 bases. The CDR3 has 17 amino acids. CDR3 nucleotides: TGTGCCAGCAGCTCGCTGACTAGCGGGGACCCCACCTACGAGCAGTACTTC. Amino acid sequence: CASSSLTSGDPTYEQYF.

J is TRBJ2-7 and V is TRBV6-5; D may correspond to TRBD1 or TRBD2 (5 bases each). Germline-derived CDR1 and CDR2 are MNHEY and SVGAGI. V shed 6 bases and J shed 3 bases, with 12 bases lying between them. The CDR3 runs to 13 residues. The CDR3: CASRRTLGYEQYF. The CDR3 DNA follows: TGTGCCAGCAGGCGGACACTAGGCTACGAGCAGTACTTC.